One T cell receptor beta chain is described in this entry. This record comes from a study of blood T cell repertoires in COVID-19. Assay used: immunoSEQ multiplex PCR; TCRdb lists only in-frame clones, some missing. The data show 95,000 to 100,000 clones, 85% seen once. The germline V gene encodes CDR1 MDHEN and CDR2 SYDVKM. V shed 5 bases and J 9 bases; nucleotides not matched to a gene: 6. The CDR3 is 15 residues long. Material for sequencing was peripheral blood. The source is a woman between 65 and 79 years old with active or convalescent COVID-19. The V and J genes are TRBV28 and TRBJ2-1; 14 bases match TRBD2. In DNA, the CDR3 is TGTGCCAGCAGTCCTGGGACTAGCGGGAGCAGTGAGCAGTTCTTC. This encodes CASSPGTSGSSEQFF.